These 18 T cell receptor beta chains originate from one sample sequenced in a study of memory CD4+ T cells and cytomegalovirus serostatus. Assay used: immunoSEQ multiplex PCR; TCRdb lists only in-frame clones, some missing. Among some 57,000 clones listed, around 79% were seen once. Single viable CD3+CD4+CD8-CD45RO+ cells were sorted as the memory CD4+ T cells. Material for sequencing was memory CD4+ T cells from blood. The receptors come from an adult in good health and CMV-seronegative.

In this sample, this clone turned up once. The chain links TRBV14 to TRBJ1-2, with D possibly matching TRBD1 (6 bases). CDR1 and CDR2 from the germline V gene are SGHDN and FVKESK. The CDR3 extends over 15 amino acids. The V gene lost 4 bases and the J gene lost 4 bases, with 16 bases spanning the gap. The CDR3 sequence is CASSPGQLLGYGYTF. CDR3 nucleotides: TGTGCCAGCAGCCCCGGACAGCTCCTGGGCTATGGCTACACCTTC. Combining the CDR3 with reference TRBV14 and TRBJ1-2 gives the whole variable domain EAGVTQFPSHSVIEKGQTVTLRCDPISGHDNLYWYRRVMGKEIKFLLHFVKESKQDESGMPNNRFLAERTGGTYSTLKVQPAELEDSGVYFCASSPGQLLGYGYTFGSGTRLTVV.

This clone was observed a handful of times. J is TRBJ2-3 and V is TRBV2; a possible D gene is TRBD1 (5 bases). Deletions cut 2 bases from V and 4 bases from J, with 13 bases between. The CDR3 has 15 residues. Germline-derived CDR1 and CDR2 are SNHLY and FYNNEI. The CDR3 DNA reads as TGTGCCAGCAGTGAATCCCTTGGGGCCCCAGATACGCAGTATTTT. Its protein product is CASSESLGAPDTQYF.

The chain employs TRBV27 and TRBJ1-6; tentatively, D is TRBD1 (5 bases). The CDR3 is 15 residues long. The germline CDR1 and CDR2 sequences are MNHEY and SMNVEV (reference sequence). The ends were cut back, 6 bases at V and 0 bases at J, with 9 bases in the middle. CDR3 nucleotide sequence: TGTGCCAGCAGCTCGAGGGGCTCCTATAATTCACCCCTCCACTTT. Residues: CASSSRGSYNSPLHF.

The CDR3 sequence is CASSVTSGGSRLETQYF. The CDR3 DNA is TGTGCCAGTAGTGTGACTAGCGGGGGCTCACGGCTGGAGACCCAGTACTTC. The chain uses TRBV19 and TRBJ2-5, with TRBD2 matching 12 bases. The ends lost 5 bases at V and 5 bases at J; junction bases unmatched: 12. Germline V gives CDR1 LNHDA, CDR2 SQIVND (reference sequence). The CDR3 consists of 17 residues. The whole variable domain, remainder taken from reference TRBV19 and TRBJ2-5, is DGGITQSPKYLFRKEGQNVTLSCEQNLNHDAMYWYRQDPGQGLRLIYYSQIVNDFQKGDIAEGYSVSREKKESFPLTVTSAQKNPTAFYLCASSVTSGGSRLETQYFGPGTRLLVL.

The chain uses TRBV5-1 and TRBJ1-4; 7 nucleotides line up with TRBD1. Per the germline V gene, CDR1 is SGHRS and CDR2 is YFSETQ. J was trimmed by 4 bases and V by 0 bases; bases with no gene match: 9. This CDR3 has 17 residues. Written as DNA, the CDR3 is TGCGCCAGCAGCTTGGGAACCCAGACAGGGTTTAATGAAAAACTGTTTTTT. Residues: CASSLGTQTGFNEKLFF.

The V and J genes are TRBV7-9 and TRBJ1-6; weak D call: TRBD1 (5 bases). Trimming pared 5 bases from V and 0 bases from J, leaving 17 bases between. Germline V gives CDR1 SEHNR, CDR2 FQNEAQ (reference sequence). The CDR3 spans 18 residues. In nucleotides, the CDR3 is TGTGCCAGCAGCACCCGGGACCCACTAGACTCCTATAATTCACCCCTCCACTTT. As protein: CASSTRDPLDSYNSPLHF.

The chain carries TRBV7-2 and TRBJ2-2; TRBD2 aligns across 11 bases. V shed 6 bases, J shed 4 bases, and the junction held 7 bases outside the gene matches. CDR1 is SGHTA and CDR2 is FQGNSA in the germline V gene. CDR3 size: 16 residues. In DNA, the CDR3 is TGTGCCAGCAGAACTAGCGGGAGAGGGCGCACCGGGGAGCTGTTTTTT. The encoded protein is CASRTSGRGRTGELFF.

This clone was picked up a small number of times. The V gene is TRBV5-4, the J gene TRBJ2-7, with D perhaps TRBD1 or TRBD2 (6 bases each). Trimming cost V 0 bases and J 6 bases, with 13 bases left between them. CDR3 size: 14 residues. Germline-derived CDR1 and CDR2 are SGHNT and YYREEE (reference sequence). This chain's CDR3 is CASSLGGGLREQYF. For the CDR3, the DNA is TGTGCCAGCAGCTTGGGTGGGGGGCTGCGCGAGCAGTACTTC.

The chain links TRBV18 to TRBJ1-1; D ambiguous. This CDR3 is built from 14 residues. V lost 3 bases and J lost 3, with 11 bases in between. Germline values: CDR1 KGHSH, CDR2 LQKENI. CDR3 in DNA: TGTGCCAGCTCACCGAGGGCCGAGGACACTGAAGCTTTCTTT. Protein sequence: CASSPRAEDTEAFF.

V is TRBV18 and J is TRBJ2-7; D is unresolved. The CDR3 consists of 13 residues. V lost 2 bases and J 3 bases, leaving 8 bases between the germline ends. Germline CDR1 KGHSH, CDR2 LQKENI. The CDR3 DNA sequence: TGTGCCAGCTCACCAGGGTACGGCTACGAGCAGTACTTC. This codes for CASSPGYGYEQYF.

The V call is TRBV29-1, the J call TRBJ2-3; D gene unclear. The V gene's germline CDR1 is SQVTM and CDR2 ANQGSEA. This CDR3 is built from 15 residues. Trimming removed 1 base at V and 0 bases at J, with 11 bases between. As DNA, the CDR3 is TGCAGCGTTGAAGGAGCCCGATCTAGCACAGATACGCAGTATTTT. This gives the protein CSVEGARSSTDTQYF.

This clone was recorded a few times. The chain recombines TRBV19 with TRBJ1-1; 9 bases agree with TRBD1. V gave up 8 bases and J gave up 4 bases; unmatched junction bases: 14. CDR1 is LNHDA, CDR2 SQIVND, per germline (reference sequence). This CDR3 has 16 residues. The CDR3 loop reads CASGADRGIIGTEAFF. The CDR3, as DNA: TGTGCCAGTGGGGCTGACAGGGGGATTATCGGCACTGAAGCTTTCTTT. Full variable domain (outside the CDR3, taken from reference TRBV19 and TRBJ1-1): DGGITQSPKYLFRKEGQNVTLSCEQNLNHDAMYWYRQDPGQGLRLIYYSQIVNDFQKGDIAEGYSVSREKKESFPLTVTSAQKNPTAFYLCASGADRGIIGTEAFFGQGTRLTVV.

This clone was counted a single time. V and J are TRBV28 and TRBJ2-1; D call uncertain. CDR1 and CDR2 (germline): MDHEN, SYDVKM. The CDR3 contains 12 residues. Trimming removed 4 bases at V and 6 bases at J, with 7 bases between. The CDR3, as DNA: TGTGCCAGCAGTTCCGGTCGCAATGAGCAGTTCTTC. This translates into CASSSGRNEQFF.

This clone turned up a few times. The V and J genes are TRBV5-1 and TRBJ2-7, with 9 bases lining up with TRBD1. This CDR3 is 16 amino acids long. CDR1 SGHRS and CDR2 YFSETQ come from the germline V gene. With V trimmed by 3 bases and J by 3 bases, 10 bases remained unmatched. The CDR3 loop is CASSYTGTGNLYEQYF. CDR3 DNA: TGCGCCAGCAGCTATACCGGGACAGGGAACCTCTACGAGCAGTACTTC.

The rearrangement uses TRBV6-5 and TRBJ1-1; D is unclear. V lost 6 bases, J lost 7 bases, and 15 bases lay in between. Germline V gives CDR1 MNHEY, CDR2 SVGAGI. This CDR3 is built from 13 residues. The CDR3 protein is CASRKPDVYEAFF. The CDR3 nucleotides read TGTGCCAGCAGGAAGCCGGACGTTTATGAAGCTTTCTTT.

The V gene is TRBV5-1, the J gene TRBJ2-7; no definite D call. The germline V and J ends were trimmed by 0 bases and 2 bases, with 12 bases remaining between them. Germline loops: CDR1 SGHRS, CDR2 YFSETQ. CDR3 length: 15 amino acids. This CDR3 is CASSLEGRLAYEQYF. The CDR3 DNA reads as TGCGCCAGCAGCTTGGAAGGCAGGCTTGCCTACGAGCAGTACTTC.

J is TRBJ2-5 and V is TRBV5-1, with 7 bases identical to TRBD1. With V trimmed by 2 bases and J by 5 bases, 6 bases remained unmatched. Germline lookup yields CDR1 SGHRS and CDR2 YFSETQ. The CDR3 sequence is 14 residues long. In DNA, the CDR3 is TGCGCCAGCAGCTTACAGGGGATCCGGGAGACCCAGTACTTC. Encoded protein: CASSLQGIRETQYF.

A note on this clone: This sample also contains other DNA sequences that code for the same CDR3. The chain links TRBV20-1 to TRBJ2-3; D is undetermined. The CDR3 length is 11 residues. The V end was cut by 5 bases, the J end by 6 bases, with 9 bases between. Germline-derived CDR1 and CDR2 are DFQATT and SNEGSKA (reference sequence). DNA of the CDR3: TGCAGTGCTTTCCCTGGGGATACGCAGTATTTT. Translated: CSAFPGDTQYF.